These T cell receptor beta chains were read from a single sample in a study of cytomegalovirus exposure and HLA in healthy donors. Only in-frame clones appear in the TCRdb table, and some are missing; sequencing was by immunoSEQ multiplex PCR. The sample records some 180,000 clones, about 88% being singletons. Sample: PBMCs. The receptors shown here come from a girl less than two years old in good health and CMV-seronegative. Both conserved end residues are part of each CDR3. The D gene is left open where the match is weak. Clone size appears in some rows only: once, few, many, or a class for an expanded clone.

d_call clone_size j_call v_call cdr3_aa cdr3_nt
. . TRBJ1-5 TRBV28 CASSLLNQPQHF TGTGCCAGCAGTTTACTAAATCAGCCCCAGCATTTT
TRBD2 . TRBJ2-3 TRBV7-2 CASSLFRLFAGVADTQYF TGTGCCAGCAGCTTATTTCGACTGTTTGCGGGAGTAGCAGATACGCAGTATTTT
TRBD1 . TRBJ2-3 TRBV27 CASPLLITGGSASTDTQYF TGTGCCAGCCCTCTCCTAATAACAGGGGGATCTGCTAGCACAGATACGCAGTATTTT
TRBD1 once TRBJ2-1 TRBV4-1 CASSHHPGTGNNEQFF TGCGCCAGCAGCCACCACCCAGGGACAGGAAACAATGAGCAGTTCTTC
. . TRBJ1-1 TRBV10-1 CASRGTPGNTEAFF TGCGCCAGCAGGGGGACTCCAGGGAACACTGAAGCTTTCTTT
TRBD1 . TRBJ1-1 TRBV5-4 CASTDYRGNTEAFF TGTGCCAGCACCGATTACAGGGGTAACACTGAAGCTTTCTTT
TRBD1 . TRBJ1-6 TRBV7-9 CASRAGGNSPLHF TGTGCCAGCCGGGCAGGGGGCAATTCACCCCTCCACTTT
. once TRBJ1-2 TRBV28 CASRRDEYGYTF TGTGCCAGCAGGCGGGACGAGTATGGCTACACCTTC
TRBD2 . TRBJ2-7 TRBV2 CASTIAGGPTYEQYF TGTGCCAGCACCATAGCGGGGGGGCCGACCTACGAGCAGTACTTC
TRBD1 once TRBJ2-3 TRBV4-2 CASSQGQETRDTQYF TGTGCCAGCAGCCAGGGACAGGAAACGAGGGATACGCAGTATTTT
. . TRBJ2-7 TRBV30 CAGKTSGTYLYEQYF TGTGCCGGCAAAACCTCCGGGACATACTTATACGAGCAGTACTTC
TRBD1 . TRBJ1-2 TRBV29-1 CSTTGQGENYGYTF TGCAGCACAACTGGACAGGGGGAAAACTATGGCTACACCTTC
TRBD2 few TRBJ2-7 TRBV9 CASSVGSGTYEQYF TGTGCCAGCAGCGTAGGTAGCGGGACCTACGAGCAGTACTTC
. . TRBJ1-2 TRBV30 CAWPPGQGNYGYTF TGTGCCTGGCCCCCGGGACAAGGTAACTATGGCTACACCTTC
. . TRBJ2-5 TRBV5-1 CASRRASEQETQYF TGCGCCAGCAGGAGGGCTAGCGAGCAAGAGACCCAGTACTTC
TRBD2 . TRBJ2-1 TRBV18 CASSPLGLAGDNEQFF TGTGCCAGCTCACCATTAGGACTAGCGGGGGACAATGAGCAGTTCTTC
. . TRBJ2-7 TRBV27 CASSLSGYSYEQYF TGTGCCAGCAGTTTGTCCGGTTACTCCTACGAGCAGTACTTC